This TCR beta chain was recorded in a study of spatial heterogeneity in lung cancer. Study as a whole: The count of detected beta-chain sequences consistently exceeded that of alpha-chain sequences. The mean occurrence of each unique TCR and UMI combination in raw reads exceeded 9.5.

TCR cDNA molecules each carried a unique molecular identifier. TCRdb itself ran the 5' RACE reads through MiXCR, one entry per CDR3 protein. The data hold under 40,000 distinct CDR3 sequences, with less than 6% observed a single time. In its sample, this clonotype was seen many times. Per germline, CDR1 WSHSY and CDR2 SAAADI. This CDR3 region has 14 residues. V was cut by 4 bases and J by 3 bases, with 12 bases left in between. Time point noted: sample taken at primary tumor resection. Unsorted whole RNA of tumor, nontumor lung or frozen PBMC was sequenced. Untreated early-stage non-small cell lung cancer patients, around 72 in total, were the donors.

The chain has TRBV10-2 and TRBJ1-2; D remains unclear. Sequenced here: PBMCs, sampled at surgery. This receptor was obtained from a male donor with early-stage non-small cell lung cancer. CDR3 coding DNA: TGCGCCAGCAGTGGAGTGGGGAGGGACTATGGCTACACCTTC. Protein product: CASSGVGRDYGYTF.